The 28 T cell receptor beta chains below all came from one sample that was sequenced in a study of cytomegalovirus exposure and HLA in healthy donors. Use of 60 Vbeta and 13 Jbeta primers characterized the PCR. Profiled with immunoSEQ multiplex PCR; TCRdb holds only in-frame clones, not every one. The table records approximately 150,000 clones, 80% of them present only once. Sequencing was performed on PBMCs. These receptors all stem from a man aged 25 to 45 in good health and CMV-seronegative.

Notes on this clone: The identical CDR3 is also encoded by other nucleotide sequences in the sample. This sequence joins TRBV19 and TRBJ2-7; maybe TRBD2 (6 bases). The CDR3 extends over 16 amino acids. Trimming shortened V by 6 bases and J by 2 bases, and 20 bases separated the two germline ends. The germline V gene encodes CDR1 LNHDA and CDR2 SQIVND (reference sequence). The CDR3 nucleotides are TGTGCCAGTAGCCGCGACCCGGGGGTCCCCACCTACGAGCAGTACTTC. Translating it yields CASSRDPGVPTYEQYF.

J is TRBJ2-6 and V is TRBV7-9; 7 positions agree with TRBD1. The CDR3 sequence is 17 residues long. Germline V lookup: CDR1 SEHNR, CDR2 FQNEAQ (reference sequence). After removal of 5 bases from V and 0 bases from J, the junction contained 7 bases not matched to a gene. The CDR3 region has the DNA TGTGCCAGCAGCCGATTGACAGGGAGCTCTGGGGCCAACGTCCTGACTTTC. Encoded protein: CASSRLTGSSGANVLTF.

This clone has just a few counts. The chain has TRBV19 and TRBJ2-5, with TRBD1 matching over 7 bases. Germline CDR1 and CDR2: LNHDA and SQIVND (reference sequence). Trimming cost V 3 bases and J 2 bases; bases outside gene matches: 6. The CDR3 contains 15 residues. The CDR3 here is CASSMIGTAQETQYF. The CDR3, as DNA: TGTGCCAGTAGTATGATTGGGACAGCTCAAGAGACCCAGTACTTC.

The chain recombines TRBV7-9 with TRBJ2-3; 12 nucleotides align to TRBD1. J lost 3 bases, V lost 3 bases, and 4 bases had no gene match. This CDR3 region has 16 residues. Germline CDR1 and CDR2: SEHNR and FQNEAQ (reference sequence). This chain's CDR3 is CASSLGDRGRTDTQYF. Written as DNA, the CDR3 is TGTGCCAGCAGCTTGGGGGACAGGGGGCGAACAGATACGCAGTATTTT.

The chain carries TRBV6-6 and TRBJ2-1; D might be TRBD1 (6 bases). V shed 4 bases and J shed 2 bases, with 12 bases lying between them. Germline CDR1 MNHNY, CDR2 SVGAGI (reference sequence). CDR3 size: 15 residues. Here the CDR3 DNA reads TGTGCCAGCAGTTCCACAGGGACCCCCTACAATGAGCAGTTCTTC. Translated, it gives CASSSTGTPYNEQFF.

The rearrangement joins TRBV25-1 to TRBJ2-7; 9 bases align to TRBD2. The CDR3 runs to 13 residues. Unmatched junction bases numbered 5, after V lost 6 bases and J lost 5 bases. The V gene's germline CDR1 is MGHDK and CDR2 SYGVNS. The CDR3 is CASRGLARNEQYF. The CDR3 DNA reads TGTGCCAGCAGGGGACTAGCTAGGAACGAGCAGTACTTC.

The chain is built from TRBV5-1 and TRBJ1-2; TRBD1 aligns across 10 bases. Germline CDR1 reads SGHRS; CDR2 reads YFSETQ. The CDR3 length is 15 residues. Trimming at V came to 4 bases and at J to 8 bases, leaving 11 bases not matched to a gene. Here the CDR3 DNA reads TGCGCCAGCAGCGTCGGGACAGGGGACCCTAGGGGCTACACCTTC. Translated, it gives CASSVGTGDPRGYTF.

This chain connects TRBV5-5 to TRBJ1-5, with a tentative D call TRBD1 (5 bases). The CDR3 contains 13 residues. Trimming cost V 4 bases and J 5 bases, with 10 bases left between them. Germline V CDR1 and CDR2: SGHKS, YYEKEE (reference sequence). CDR3 in amino acids: CASSGTGYQPQHF. The CDR3 nucleotides read TGTGCCAGCAGCGGTACAGGCTATCAGCCCCAGCATTTT.

CDR3 residues: CASSEFEISDYNEQFF. In DNA form, the CDR3 reads TGTGCCAGCAGTGAATTTGAAATTAGCGACTACAATGAGCAGTTCTTC. The chain joins TRBV6-1 to TRBJ2-1; tentative D call: TRBD2 (5 bases). Germline-derived CDR1 and CDR2 are MNHNS and SASEGT. V lost 2 bases and J 3 bases, leaving 14 bases between the germline ends. This CDR3 contains 16 residues.

This chain joins TRBV2 and TRBJ2-2; a weak D match, TRBD2 (5 bases). Trimming cost V 6 bases and J 7 bases, with 15 bases left between them. Germline V lookup: CDR1 SNHLY, CDR2 FYNNEI. The CDR3 loop spans 14 amino acids. DNA for the CDR3: TGTGCCAGCAGATCCGGAGGAGGTAACGGGGAGCTGTTTTTT. This gives the protein CASRSGGGNGELFF. Full variable domain (outside the CDR3, taken from reference TRBV2 and TRBJ2-2): EPEVTQTPSHQVTQMGQEVILRCVPISNHLYFYWYRQILGQKVEFLVSFYNNEISEKSEIFDDQFSVERPDGSNFTLKIRSTKLEDSAMYFCASRSGGGNGELFFGEGSRLTVL.

The V and J genes are TRBV27 and TRBJ1-1; D might be TRBD1 (6 bases). Trimming stripped 2 bases from V and 4 bases from J, with 11 bases between. Germline CDR1 and CDR2: MNHEY and SMNVEV (reference sequence). CDR3 length equals 14 residues. CDR3 DNA sequence: TGTGCCAGCAGTTTAACAGGGTCGTCCACTGAAGCTTTCTTT. Encoded protein: CASSLTGSSTEAFF.

This chain links TRBV28 with TRBJ1-5; D is possibly TRBD1 (6 bases). This CDR3 spans 15 amino acids. Germline CDR1 is MDHEN and CDR2 is SYDVKM. Trimming took 7 bases from V and 5 from J, leaving 18 bases between them. The CDR3 coding sequence is TGTGCCAGCATCTGGGAGAGCAGGGGATATCAGCCCCAGCATTTT. Translating gives CASIWESRGYQPQHF.

The J gene is TRBJ2-7, the V gene TRBV6-5; D may be TRBD2 (5 bases). The CDR3 is 14 residues long. The V and J ends lost 5 bases and 2 bases respectively, with 13 bases between them. Per the germline V gene, CDR1 is MNHEY and CDR2 is SVGAGI. CDR3 bases: TGTGCCAGCAGTCGCTTGGACTCAGCCTACGAGCAGTACTTC. It codes for CASSRLDSAYEQYF.

This chain links TRBV19 with TRBJ1-2, with D perhaps TRBD1 (5 bases). Trimming removed 6 bases at V and 3 bases at J, with 17 bases between. This CDR3 is built from 15 residues. The V gene's germline CDR1 is LNHDA and CDR2 SQIVND (reference sequence). Here the CDR3 DNA reads TGTGCCAGTAGGGACACTCCGGGAGACTACTATGGCTACACCTTC. Its translation is CASRDTPGDYYGYTF.

The chain links TRBV5-1 to TRBJ1-2; 7 nucleotides align to TRBD1. Germline CDR1 and CDR2: SGHRS and YFSETQ. CDR3 length: 15 residues. The junction had 10 bases not matched to a gene; V was cut back by 2 bases and J by 6 bases. The CDR3 DNA sequence: TGCGCCAGCAGCTTACAGGGGTTCCTCCGCGATGGCTACACCTTC. It is translated as CASSLQGFLRDGYTF.

V and J are TRBV28 and TRBJ1-5; TRBD1 is a possible D gene (6 bases). The CDR3 is 16 residues long. V lost 4 bases and J lost 4, with 17 bases in between. CDR1 and CDR2 from the germline V gene are MDHEN and SYDVKM. The DNA of the CDR3 is TGTGCCAGCAGTTCCCCTTTGACAGGAACAAATCAGCCCCAGCATTTT. It encodes CASSSPLTGTNQPQHF.

This clone has a single count. The genes are TRBV21-1 and TRBJ1-6; the listed D gene, TRBD1, was not tested against the DNA. TRBV21-1 is a pseudogene segment. The CDR3 spans 14 residues. CDR3 bases: TGTGCCAGCCTGCGACAGTCCCGGTCATCACCCCTCCACTTT. It encodes CASLRQSRSSPLHF.

Here the CDR3 reads CASSFGVRGTQYF. The CDR3 nucleotides are TGTGCCAGCAGCTTTGGGGTTCGGGGGACCCAGTACTTC. V usage is TRBV7-9 and J usage is TRBJ2-5; tentative D call: TRBD2 (5 bases). The germline V and J ends were trimmed by 3 bases and 7 bases, with 12 bases remaining between them. Per the germline V gene, CDR1 is SEHNR and CDR2 is FQNEAQ (reference sequence). The CDR3 is made up of 13 amino acids.

V gene TRBV6-5 combines with J gene TRBJ1-2; a possible D gene is TRBD1 (5 bases). Trimming removed 0 bases at V and 0 bases at J, with 11 bases between. Germline-derived CDR1 and CDR2 are MNHEY and SVGAGI. This CDR3 comprises 16 residues. CDR3 residues: CASSYSYPGANYGYTF. The CDR3 DNA is TGTGCCAGCAGTTACTCCTATCCGGGGGCTAACTATGGCTACACCTTC.

The chain links TRBV9 to TRBJ1-3; D gene ambiguous. The CDR3 extends over 16 amino acids. Germline V lookup: CDR1 SGDLS, CDR2 YYNGEE. Trimming removed 3 bases from V and 0 bases from J, with 13 bases in between. The CDR3 reads CASSADTWASGNTIYF. CDR3 in DNA: TGTGCCAGCAGCGCCGATACTTGGGCCTCTGGAAACACCATATATTTT. Based on the CDR3 plus reference TRBV9 and TRBJ1-3, the full variable domain is DSGVTQTPKHLITATGQRVTLRCSPRSGDLSVYWYQQSLDQGLQFLIQYYNGEERAKGNILERFSAQQFPDLHSELNLSSLELGDSALYFCASSADTWASGNTIYFGEGSWLTVV.

In nucleotides, the CDR3 is TGTGCCAGCAGCTTGTCTCCCTTATCCTACGAGCAGTACTTC. Encoded protein: CASSLSPLSYEQYF. This rearrangement joins TRBV5-4 to TRBJ2-7; no clear D gene. The germline CDR1 and CDR2 sequences are SGHNT and YYREEE (reference sequence). Trimming removed 1 base from V and 1 base from J, with 9 bases in between. The CDR3 spans 14 residues.

This clone was detected only a few times. The J gene is TRBJ1-2, the V gene TRBV6-5; D uncertain. The CDR3 runs 12 residues. V was pared by 4 bases and J by 4 bases, with 7 bases between. Germline assignment: CDR1 MNHEY and CDR2 SVGAGI. The CDR3 loop is CASSSTGYGYTF. CDR3 coding DNA: TGTGCCAGCAGTTCGACGGGCTATGGCTACACCTTC.

V and J are TRBV7-9 and TRBJ2-3, with 8 bases matching TRBD2. The CDR3 spans 16 residues. CDR1 SEHNR and CDR2 FQNEAQ come from the germline V gene (reference sequence). This CDR3 is CSTSFGLAHLTDTQYF. The CDR3 DNA sequence: TGTTCCACCAGTTTCGGACTAGCCCACCTCACAGATACGCAGTATTTT.

Only one count was recorded for this clone. CDR3 nucleotide sequence: TGTGCCAGCAGCTTGGCCTGGCCGCCTGGAAACACCATATATTTT. This translates into CASSLAWPPGNTIYF. This chain links TRBV5-8 with TRBJ1-3, with no clear D. Trimming left V 0 bases short and J 2 bases short, with 9 bases between. CDR1 and CDR2 (germline): SGHTS, YDEGEE. The CDR3 contains 15 residues.

The chain couples TRBV2 to TRBJ2-3; TRBD2 aligns across 8 bases. This CDR3 spans 19 amino acids. Per the germline V gene, CDR1 is SNHLY and CDR2 is FYNNEI. Germline trimming cut 3 bases from V and 0 bases from J; bases unmatched to any gene: 14. The DNA of the CDR3 is TGTGCCAGCAGTGATCCAATAGCGGGGCGGCATCAAAGCACAGATACGCAGTATTTT. It translates to CASSDPIAGRHQSTDTQYF.

The gene calls are TRBV28 and TRBJ2-7; 10 nucleotides align to TRBD1. This CDR3 has 15 residues. V shed 6 bases and J 3 bases; nucleotides not matched to a gene: 8. The V gene's germline CDR1 is MDHEN and CDR2 SYDVKM. CDR3 nucleotide sequence: TGTGCCAGCAGGCTCGCCGGGACAGGGGACTACGAGCAGTACTTC. The encoded protein is CASRLAGTGDYEQYF.

J is TRBJ2-7 and V is TRBV28; 9 bases align to TRBD2. Germline V gene data show CDR1 as MDHEN and CDR2 as SYDVKM. The CDR3 is 12 residues long. Germline trimming cut 7 bases from V and 5 bases from J; bases unmatched to any gene: 3. In DNA form, the CDR3 reads TGTGCCAGCACCAGGACTAGCGACGAGCAGTACTTC. Residues: CASTRTSDEQYF. Together with reference TRBV28 and TRBJ2-7, the CDR3 gives the full variable domain: DVKVTQSSRYLVKRTGEKVFLECVQDMDHENMFWYRQDPGLGLRLIYFSYDVKMKEKGDIPEGYSVSREKKERFSLILESASTNQTSMYLCASTRTSDEQYFGPGTRLTVT.

This chain connects TRBV5-1 to TRBJ1-5; D is perhaps TRBD1 (6 bases). CDR3 length: 16 residues. Germline lookup yields CDR1 SGHRS and CDR2 YFSETQ. V was trimmed by 4 bases and J by 7 bases, leaving 21 bases between them. The CDR3 DNA sequence: TGCGCCAGCAGCCAAGATGGGACTACAGGGCTACAGCCCCAGCATTTT. This codes for CASSQDGTTGLQPQHF.